These 18 T cell receptor beta chains came from one sample sequenced in a study of blood T cell repertoires in COVID-19. Sequenced by immunoSEQ multiplex PCR; TCRdb stores in-frame clones only, minus some. Of 150,000 to 200,000 clones listed, over 75% are singletons. Material: PBMCs or T cells enriched from blood (not recorded which). The receptor source for this set is a man over 45 who had recovered from COVID-19.

The chain recombines TRBV2 with TRBJ1-1, with D possibly TRBD1 on 5 matching bases. Germline V gene lookup returns CDR1 SNHLY and CDR2 FYNNEI. V lost 7 bases and J lost 0, with 12 bases in between. The CDR3 consists of 14 residues. The CDR3 nucleotides are TGTGCCAGCATAGTCCGACAGATGAACACTGAAGCTTTCTTT. Its translation is CASIVRQMNTEAFF.

V usage is TRBV14 and J usage is TRBJ2-2; the match to TRBD2 covers 10 bases. This CDR3 is 17 amino acids long. The trim removed 0 bases at V and 6 bases at J, leaving 7 bases unmatched. Germline CDR1 and CDR2: SGHDN and FVKESK. The chain's CDR3 is CASSQDWASGRPGELFF. DNA for the CDR3: TGTGCCAGCAGCCAAGATTGGGCTAGCGGGAGACCCGGGGAGCTGTTTTTT.

The chain carries TRBV6-6 and TRBJ1-5; tentatively, D is TRBD1 (6 bases). This CDR3 has 17 amino acids. Trimming shortened V by 5 bases and J by 0 bases, and 17 bases separated the two germline ends. Germline V gene lookup returns CDR1 MNHNY and CDR2 SVGAGI (reference sequence). The CDR3 region has the DNA TGTGCCAGCAGTCAACAAGGGGGTTACAATAGCAATCAGCCCCAGCATTTT. Translation: CASSQQGGYNSNQPQHF.

This clone has just a few counts. The chain has TRBV27 and TRBJ2-7, with 7 bases aligning to TRBD1. The CDR3 contains 15 residues. The V segment lost 8 bases and the J segment 4 bases; nucleotides outside the gene matches: 14. Germline V gives CDR1 MNHEY, CDR2 SMNVEV (reference sequence). In nucleotides, the CDR3 is TGTGCCAGCGCCGGGCCACAGGGGAATATATACGAGCAGTACTTC. Translated: CASAGPQGNIYEQYF.

This sequence joins TRBV7-7 and TRBJ1-4, with 8 positions matching TRBD1. The CDR3 covers 14 residues. From germline, CDR1 is SSHAT and CDR2 FNYEAQ (reference sequence). The V and J ends lost 5 bases and 7 bases, in that order; junction bases with no gene match: 6. Here the CDR3 reads CASSTGTGSEKLFF. The CDR3 DNA reads as TGTGCCAGCAGCACCGGGACAGGCTCTGAAAAACTGTTTTTT.

V usage is TRBV27 and J usage is TRBJ2-5; 9 positions match TRBD2. V lost 3 bases, J lost 5 bases, and 7 bases stayed unmatched. This CDR3 is built from 15 residues. The germline CDR1 and CDR2 sequences are MNHEY and SMNVEV (reference sequence). DNA of the CDR3: TGTGCCAGCAGTTTGCGGGAGGGCTTTGGGGAGACCCAGTACTTC. Translation: CASSLREGFGETQYF.

The chain employs TRBV27 and TRBJ2-7; tentatively, D is TRBD1 (6 bases). This CDR3 is built from 17 residues. The V end was cut by 5 bases, the J end by 2 bases, with 22 bases between. Germline CDR1 and CDR2: MNHEY and SMNVEV (reference sequence). The CDR3 coding sequence is TGTGCCAGCAGTCTACAAACCCCGAGGACAGAGCCCTACGAGCAGTACTTC. This gives the protein CASSLQTPRTEPYEQYF.

This clone was found a few times. The chain couples TRBV18 to TRBJ1-6; possibly TRBD1 for D (6 bases). Trimming removed 6 bases from V and 6 bases from J, with 12 bases in between. Germline lookup yields CDR1 KGHSH and CDR2 LQKENI. This CDR3 region has 14 residues. The CDR3 nucleotides read TGTGCCAGCTCGCGGACAGATACTAATTCACCCCTCCACTTT. Amino acid sequence: CASSRTDTNSPLHF.

Written as DNA, the CDR3 is TGTGCCAGCAGTTTCTTACAGGCCTCCGATGGGAACATTCAGTACTTC. Encoded protein: CASSFLQASDGNIQYF. The V call is TRBV28, the J call TRBJ2-4; D possibly corresponds to TRBD1 (5 bases). CDR1 and CDR2 from the germline V gene are MDHEN and SYDVKM. The V end lost 3 bases, the J end lost 7 bases, and 19 bases lay between the germline ends. The CDR3 is made up of 16 amino acids.

This chain joins TRBV19 and TRBJ1-4; D remains unclear. Per germline, CDR1 LNHDA and CDR2 SQIVND (reference sequence). The CDR3 sequence is 13 residues long. V lost 6 bases and J 8 bases, leaving 13 bases between the germline ends. The DNA for the CDR3 is TGTGCCAGTAGCGGTCACCCGGGGGAAAAACTGTTTTTT. Residues: CASSGHPGEKLFF.

This sequence joins TRBV28 and TRBJ1-1, with TRBD1 matching over 11 bases. CDR3 length equals 15 residues. Germline CDR1 is MDHEN and CDR2 is SYDVKM. V shed 3 bases and J 4 bases; nucleotides not matched to a gene: 4. CDR3 bases: TGTGCCAGCAGTTTCCCAGGACAGGGGGCCACTGAAGCTTTCTTT. This gives the protein CASSFPGQGATEAFF.

J is TRBJ1-4 and V is TRBV18; D gene ambiguous. Germline CDR1 and CDR2: KGHSH and LQKENI. V lost 0 bases, J lost 6 bases, and 11 bases lay in between. The CDR3 is 15 amino acids. The CDR3 reads CASSPPSGRDEKLFF. CDR3 coding DNA: TGTGCCAGCTCACCACCTTCCGGGCGGGATGAAAAACTGTTTTTT.

This clone was seen a few times. This sequence joins TRBV7-9 and TRBJ2-2, with a possible D match to TRBD2 (5 bases). Trimming removed 4 bases at V and 4 bases at J, with 16 bases between. Germline CDR1 reads SEHNR; CDR2 reads FQNEAQ (reference sequence). This CDR3 is 16 amino acids long. CDR3 sequence (DNA): TGTGCCAGCAGCTCCTTAGACGCCGCGGGCACCGGGGAGCTGTTTTTT. Its protein product is CASSSLDAAGTGELFF.

The gene calls are TRBV7-2 and TRBJ2-1, with a tentative D call TRBD1 (5 bases). The CDR3 length is 12 residues. Germline assignment: CDR1 SGHTA and CDR2 FQGNSA. Between the trimmed V and J ends, which lost 10 bases and 4 bases, there was a span of 11 bases. CDR3 amino acids: CATRGAYNEQFF. The CDR3 DNA reads as TGTGCCACTCGTGGGGCTTACAATGAGCAGTTCTTC.

The genes are TRBV18 and TRBJ2-1; 10 bases are shared with TRBD2. After removal of 6 bases from V and 9 bases from J, the junction contained 5 bases not matched to a gene. Germline loops: CDR1 KGHSH, CDR2 LQKENI. This CDR3 has 13 amino acids. The CDR3 nucleotides are TGTGCCAGCTCCCCAGCGGGAGGGGGTGAGCAGTTCTTC. This sequence encodes CASSPAGGGEQFF.

The rearrangement uses TRBV19 and TRBJ1-5, with D perhaps TRBD1 (5 bases). Between the trimmed V and J ends, which lost 5 bases and 5 bases, there was a span of 10 bases. The CDR3 totals 13 residues. The germline gives CDR1 LNHDA, CDR2 SQIVND (reference sequence). As DNA, the CDR3 is TGTGCCAGTAGTGGGAGGGGTCATCAGCCCCAGCATTTT. This sequence encodes CASSGRGHQPQHF.

The CDR3 DNA reads TGTGCCAGCAGCAAAGTTGATCTTGGTAGCTGGGGGAGGGCCCCCGGGGAGCTGTTTTTT. Translated: CASSKVDLGSWGRAPGELFF. The V and J genes are TRBV21-1 and TRBJ2-2; the table assigns TRBD2, which was not confirmed against the DNA. TRBV21-1 is labeled a pseudogene. The CDR3 length is 20 residues.

This clone was counted at least ten times. The rearrangement joins TRBV27 to TRBJ2-7; weak D call: TRBD1 (5 bases). The CDR3 runs 12 residues. The germline V and J ends were trimmed by 4 bases and 6 bases, with 10 bases remaining between them. From germline, CDR1 is MNHEY and CDR2 SMNVEV (reference sequence). The CDR3 coding sequence is TGTGCCAGCAGTTGGCCCCAGGGCGAGCAGTACTTC. Translated, it gives CASSWPQGEQYF.